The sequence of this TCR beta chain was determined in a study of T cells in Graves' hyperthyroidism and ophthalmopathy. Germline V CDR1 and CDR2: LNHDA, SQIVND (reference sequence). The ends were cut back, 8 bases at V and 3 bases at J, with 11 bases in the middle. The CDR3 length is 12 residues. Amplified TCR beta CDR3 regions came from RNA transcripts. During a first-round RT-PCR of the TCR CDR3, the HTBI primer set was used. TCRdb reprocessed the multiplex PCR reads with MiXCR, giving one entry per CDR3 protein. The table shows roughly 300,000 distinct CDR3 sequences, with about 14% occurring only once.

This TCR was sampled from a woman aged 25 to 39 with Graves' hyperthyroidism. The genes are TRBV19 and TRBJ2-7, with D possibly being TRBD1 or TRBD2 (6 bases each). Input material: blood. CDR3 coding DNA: TGTGCCAGTTCCGGGGGCCACTACGAGCAGTACTTC. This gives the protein CASSGGHYEQYF.